The 27 T cell receptor beta chains reported below all come from one sample, sequenced in a study of CD8+ T cells in alopecia areata. Reverse transcription of extracted RNA yielded cDNA, which provided the sequencing template. Libraries were prepared by immunoSEQ multiplex PCR; TCRdb keeps only in-frame clonotypes and omits some of them. The sample lists under 250,000 clones; about 60% were seen once. The sample consisted of CD4+ T cells sorted from blood, taken at week 0. The receptors come from a human donor with alopecia areata.

This chain connects TRBV29-1 to TRBJ1-4, with D unclear. V was clipped by 7 bases and J by 8 bases, with 17 bases between them. The CDR3 is made up of 13 amino acids. CDR1 SQVTM and CDR2 ANQGSEA come from the germline V gene. The CDR3 reads CSAGGGSREKLFF. The CDR3 region has the DNA TGCAGCGCCGGCGGAGGGAGTCGGGAAAAACTGTTTTTT.

The V gene is TRBV6-5, the J gene TRBJ2-5; tentative D call: TRBD1 (5 bases). V gave up 4 bases and J gave up 4 bases, with 19 bases separating them. Germline V gene data show CDR1 as MNHEY and CDR2 as SVGAGI. There are 16 residues in the CDR3. CDR3 nucleotide sequence: TGTGCCAGCAGTTCCGCAGGGCCCGAGTCCCGAGAGACCCAGTACTTC. Its translation is CASSSAGPESRETQYF.

This clone was observed a few times. This chain links TRBV7-2 with TRBJ1-1; D ambiguous. Germline lookup yields CDR1 SGHTA and CDR2 FQGNSA. Trimming shortened V by 1 base and J by 10 bases, and 10 bases separated the two germline ends. The CDR3 is 12 residues long. The CDR3 is CASSLGTPRAFF. CDR3 DNA sequence: TGTGCCAGCAGCTTAGGTACCCCCCGAGCTTTCTTT.

The gene calls are TRBV18 and TRBJ1-2; 7 positions match TRBD1. Trimming took 5 bases from V and 3 from J; bases not matched to a gene: 9. Per germline, CDR1 KGHSH and CDR2 LQKENI. This CDR3 contains 15 residues. DNA of the CDR3: TGTGCCAGCTCAGAAATACAGGGGCGGCACTATGGCTACACCTTC. This translates into CASSEIQGRHYGYTF.

Comment on this clone: Other DNA sequences from this sample encode an identical CDR3 as well. The chain has TRBV25-1 and TRBJ2-7; D is ambiguous. The CDR3 spans 12 residues. CDR1 is MGHDK and CDR2 is SYGVNS in the germline V gene. The germline V and J ends were trimmed by 6 bases and 1 base, with 7 bases remaining between them. CDR3 sequence reads: CASRGNSYEQYF. CDR3 coding DNA: TGTGCCAGCAGAGGGAATTCCTACGAGCAGTACTTC.

The genes are TRBV25-1 and TRBJ1-2; possible D gene TRBD1, 5 bases. The V and J ends lost 8 bases and 8 bases respectively, with 21 bases between them. Germline V lookup: CDR1 MGHDK, CDR2 SYGVNS. CDR3 size: 14 residues. The CDR3 nucleotides are TGTGCCAGCCAATCACTTGGGGCCCGAGGGGGCTACACCTTC. Its protein product is CASQSLGARGGYTF.

V gene TRBV7-9 combines with J gene TRBJ2-7, with TRBD2 identical over 10 bases. This CDR3 spans 13 amino acids. Losses at the gene ends were 6 bases for V and 3 bases for J; bases not matched to a gene: 2. From germline, CDR1 is SEHNR and CDR2 FQNEAQ (reference sequence). CDR3 DNA sequence: TGTGCCAGCAGACTAGCGGGAAACTACGAGCAGTACTTC. This sequence encodes CASRLAGNYEQYF.

In this sample, this clone turned up a few times. The chain employs TRBV30 and TRBJ1-1; D may be TRBD1 (5 bases). This CDR3 is built from 15 residues. V shed 0 bases and J shed 5 bases, with 16 bases lying between them. Per germline, CDR1 GTSNPN and CDR2 SVGIG (reference sequence). As DNA, the CDR3 is TGTGCCTGGAGTGTAGGTACAGGATGGTGGACTGAAGCTTTCTTT. Its translation: CAWSVGTGWWTEAFF.

The V gene is TRBV5-1, the J gene TRBJ2-6, with D perhaps TRBD2 (6 bases). The CDR3 runs 17 residues. Trimming cost V 4 bases and J 4 bases, with 18 bases left between them. Germline CDR1 and CDR2: SGHRS and YFSETQ. As DNA, the CDR3 is TGCGCCAGCAGCCCCGGACTGGGGGGTTTGGGGGCCAACGTCCTGACTTTC. Its protein product is CASSPGLGGLGANVLTF.

The chain employs TRBV7-9 and TRBJ1-6, with D unresolved. Germline assignment: CDR1 SEHNR and CDR2 FQNEAQ (reference sequence). V was trimmed by 1 base and J by 10 bases, leaving 8 bases between them. The CDR3 totals 13 residues. DNA of the CDR3: TGTGCCAGCAGCTTAGAAGGAATGTCACCCCTCCACTTT. Translating gives CASSLEGMSPLHF. The full variable domain, completed using reference TRBV7-9 and TRBJ1-6, is DTGVSQNPRHKITKRGQNVTFRCDPISEHNRLYWYRQTLGQGPEFLTYFQNEAQLEKSRLLSDRFSAERPKGSFSTLEIQRTEQGDSAMYLCASSLEGMSPLHFGNGTRLTVT.

Only a few counts were recorded for this clone. This chain joins TRBV29-1 and TRBJ2-1; D gene ambiguous. There are 14 residues in the CDR3. The ends were cut back, 3 bases at V and 1 base at J, with 10 bases in the middle. The germline V gene encodes CDR1 SQVTM and CDR2 ANQGSEA. The chain's CDR3 is CSVDLWGSYNEQFF. The CDR3 bases are TGCAGCGTTGACTTATGGGGATCCTACAATGAGCAGTTCTTC.

The V call is TRBV7-2, the J call TRBJ2-7, with D hard to call. Looked up from germline, CDR1 is SGHTA and CDR2 is FQGNSA. The CDR3 is 12 residues long. Trimming shortened V by 2 bases and J by 2 bases, and 4 bases separated the two germline ends. CDR3 coding DNA: TGTGCCAGCAGCTTAATGACCTACGAGCAGTACTTC. Translating it yields CASSLMTYEQYF.

The CDR3 loop reads CASSPNREDIQYF. The CDR3 DNA reads TGTGCCAGCTCACCGAACAGGGAGGACATTCAGTACTTC. This chain links TRBV18 with TRBJ2-4; D is perhaps TRBD1 or TRBD2 (6 bases each). Germline CDR1 reads KGHSH; CDR2 reads LQKENI. The CDR3 contains 13 residues. V dropped 3 bases and J dropped 8 bases, with 11 bases sitting between them.

This chain links TRBV9 with TRBJ2-4; 10 nucleotides match TRBD1. Trimming cost V 0 bases and J 1 base; bases outside gene matches: 7. The length of the CDR3 is 18 residues. Germline V gives CDR1 SGDLS, CDR2 YYNGEE. Written as DNA, the CDR3 is TGTGCCAGCAGCGTAGGGGTTGACAGGGGGCGCGCCAAAAACATTCAGTACTTC. This codes for CASSVGVDRGRAKNIQYF.

In this sample, this clone turned up a few times. The V call is TRBV7-2, the J call TRBJ2-5; D is ambiguous. From germline, CDR1 is SGHTA and CDR2 FQGNSA. V was cut by 5 bases and J by 4 bases, with 11 bases left in between. This CDR3 region has 13 residues. CDR3 coding DNA: TGTGCCAGCAGCCACGCGCCGGGAGAGACCCAGTACTTC. Protein product: CASSHAPGETQYF.

The chain carries TRBV23-1 and TRBJ1-1, with a weak D call TRBD1 (6 bases). TRBV23-1 has ORF status, its function being uncertain. The CDR3 length is 17 residues. Between the trimmed V and J ends, which lost 2 bases and 4 bases, there was a span of 20 bases. In nucleotides, the CDR3 is TGCGCCAGCAGTCAACCACCCCCGTGTTGGGGGCGCACTGAAGCTTTCTTT. Translating gives CASSQPPPCWGRTEAFF.

This clone was observed a handful of times. DNA of the CDR3: TGCAGCGCTATCCGGGACAGGTTCACCCTCGAGCAGTACTTC. It specifies CSAIRDRFTLEQYF. The chain is built from TRBV29-1 and TRBJ2-7; TRBD1 matches at 8 bases. This CDR3 spans 14 amino acids. Germline V gene lookup returns CDR1 SQVTM and CDR2 ANQGSEA. The trim removed 7 bases at V and 6 bases at J, leaving 14 bases unmatched.

A few counts support this clone. The genes are TRBV6-6 and TRBJ2-7, with unresolved D. CDR1 and CDR2 (germline): MNHNY, SVGAGI (reference sequence). The CDR3 is made up of 11 amino acids. The ends were cut back, 6 bases at V and 3 bases at J, with 6 bases in the middle. CDR3 sequence: CASRLHYEQYF. The CDR3 bases are TGTGCCAGCAGACTGCACTACGAGCAGTACTTC.

Here the CDR3 reads CAWSNGRDTQYF. The DNA for the CDR3 is TGTGCCTGGAGTAATGGAAGGGATACGCAGTATTTT. The chain carries TRBV30 and TRBJ2-3; D is uncertain. Between the trimmed V and J ends, which lost 2 bases and 6 bases, there was a span of 9 bases. Germline loops: CDR1 GTSNPN, CDR2 SVGIG (reference sequence). CDR3 length equals 12 residues.

This chain uses TRBV30 with TRBJ2-1; no clear D. V lost 0 bases to trimming and J lost 5 bases, with 8 bases between them. The CDR3 covers 13 residues. Germline V gives CDR1 GTSNPN, CDR2 SVGIG (reference sequence). CDR3 nucleotide sequence: TGTGCCTGGAGTGTACGTTACAACAATGAGCAGTTCTTC. Translated, it gives CAWSVRYNNEQFF.

The gene calls are TRBV6-6 and TRBJ1-5; 9 bases are shared with TRBD1. J lost 0 bases, V lost 9 bases, and 3 bases had no gene match. Germline V gene data show CDR1 as MNHNY and CDR2 as SVGAGI (reference sequence). CDR3 length equals 14 residues. The CDR3 loop reads CASRTGDSNQPQHF. The CDR3 nucleotides read TGTGCCAGTAGGACAGGGGATAGCAATCAGCCCCAGCATTTT.

This clone was seen a handful of times. The rearrangement joins TRBV29-1 to TRBJ1-5, with TRBD1 as a possible D gene (5 bases). The CDR3 extends over 13 amino acids. Trimming shortened V by 5 bases and J by 2 bases, and 10 bases separated the two germline ends. Germline-derived CDR1 and CDR2 are SQVTM and ANQGSEA. As DNA, the CDR3 is TGCAGCGTTTCCGGGGCGGGCAATCAGCCCCAGCATTTT. Protein product: CSVSGAGNQPQHF.

This clone occurred a few times. V and J are TRBV4-1 and TRBJ1-2; 9 nucleotides match TRBD1. J gave up 4 bases and V 0 bases, and 15 bases lay outside the gene matches. There are 19 residues in the CDR3. Germline CDR1 MGHRA, CDR2 YSYEKL. The CDR3 DNA reads as TGCGCCAGCAGCCAAGATCTTGTCTCGGGACAGGGACAAAGCTATGGCTACACCTTC. Its translation is CASSQDLVSGQGQSYGYTF.

V gene TRBV6-6 combines with J gene TRBJ2-7, with D perhaps TRBD1 (5 bases). This CDR3 region has 15 residues. Trimming left V 2 bases short and J 0 bases short, with 11 bases between. CDR1 is MNHNY, CDR2 SVGAGI, per germline (reference sequence). CDR3 in amino acids: CASSYTGVSSYEQYF. CDR3 bases: TGTGCCAGCAGTTACACAGGTGTCAGCTCCTACGAGCAGTACTTC.

This clone was observed many times. The chain is built from TRBV2 and TRBJ2-4; D uncertain. V gave up 4 bases and J gave up 6 bases, with 7 bases separating them. The CDR3 extends over 12 amino acids. Germline V gives CDR1 SNHLY, CDR2 FYNNEI. CDR3 amino acids: CASSVGRNIQYF. The CDR3 bases are TGTGCCAGCAGTGTGGGCAGAAACATTCAGTACTTC.

V is TRBV30 and J is TRBJ1-3; D not certain. This CDR3 has 14 amino acids. The V and J ends lost 4 bases and 2 bases respectively, with 12 bases between them. Germline CDR1 is GTSNPN and CDR2 is SVGIG (reference sequence). The CDR3 loop is CAWTPWAAGNTIYF. The CDR3 DNA sequence: TGTGCCTGGACCCCCTGGGCAGCTGGAAACACCATATATTTT. The full variable domain, completed using reference TRBV30 and TRBJ1-3, is SQTIHQWPATLVQPVGSPLSLECTVEGTSNPNLYWYRQAAGRGLQLLFYSVGIGQISSEVPQNLSASRPQDRQFILSSKKLLLSDSGFYLCAWTPWAAGNTIYFGEGSWLTVV.

This rearrangement joins TRBV7-2 to TRBJ1-1; D remains unclear. The CDR3 sequence is 13 residues long. From germline, CDR1 is SGHTA and CDR2 FQGNSA. Trimming took 2 bases from V and 4 from J, leaving 8 bases between them. The CDR3 coding sequence is TGTGCCAGCAGCTTAAGTTCGGGCACTGAAGCTTTCTTT. This encodes CASSLSSGTEAFF.